This T cell receptor beta chain was recovered during a study of T cell changes during pregnancy in multiple sclerosis. TCRdb's table, derived via immunoSEQ multiplex PCR, lists solely in-frame clones and lacks some. Of approximately 21,000 clones in the sample, 88% were seen once. CDR3 length equals 13 residues. The ends were cut back, 1 base at V and 2 bases at J, with 6 bases in the middle. Germline CDR1 reads SGHTA; CDR2 reads FQGNSA. Source: CD8+ T cells from peripheral blood mononuclear cells, taken in the third trimester of pregnancy. This receptor was obtained from a female donor in good health, enrolled as a control in a pregnancy study. The rearrangement joins TRBV7-2 to TRBJ2-7; D remains ambiguous. The CDR3: CASSLVNPYEQYF. CDR3 DNA: TGTGCCAGCAGCTTAGTAAATCCCTACGAGCAGTACTTC.